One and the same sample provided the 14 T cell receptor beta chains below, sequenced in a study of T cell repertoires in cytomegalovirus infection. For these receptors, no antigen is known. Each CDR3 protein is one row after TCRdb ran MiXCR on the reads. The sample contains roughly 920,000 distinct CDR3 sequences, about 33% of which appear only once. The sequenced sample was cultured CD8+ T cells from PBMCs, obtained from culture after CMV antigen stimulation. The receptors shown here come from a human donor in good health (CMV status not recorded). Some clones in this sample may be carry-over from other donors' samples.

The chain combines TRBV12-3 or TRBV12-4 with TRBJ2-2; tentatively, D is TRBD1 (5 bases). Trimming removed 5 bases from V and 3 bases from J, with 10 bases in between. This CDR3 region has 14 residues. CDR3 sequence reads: CASSVQGYTGELFF. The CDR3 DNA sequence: TGTGCCAGCAGTGTCCAGGGTTACACCGGGGAGCTGTTTTTT.

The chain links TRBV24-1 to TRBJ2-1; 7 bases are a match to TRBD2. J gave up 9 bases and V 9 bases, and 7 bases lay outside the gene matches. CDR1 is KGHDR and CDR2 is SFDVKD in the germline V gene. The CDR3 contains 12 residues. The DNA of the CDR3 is TGTGCCACCGGAGCGGGAAACAGTGAGCAGTTCTTC. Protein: CATGAGNSEQFF.

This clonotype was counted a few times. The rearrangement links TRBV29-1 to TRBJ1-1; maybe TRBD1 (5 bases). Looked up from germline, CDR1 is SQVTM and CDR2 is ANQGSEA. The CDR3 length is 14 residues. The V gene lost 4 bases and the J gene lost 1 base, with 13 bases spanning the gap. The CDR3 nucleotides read TGCAGCGTTGTCTGGCAGGGAGGGAACACTGAAGCTTTCTTT. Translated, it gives CSVVWQGGNTEAFF.

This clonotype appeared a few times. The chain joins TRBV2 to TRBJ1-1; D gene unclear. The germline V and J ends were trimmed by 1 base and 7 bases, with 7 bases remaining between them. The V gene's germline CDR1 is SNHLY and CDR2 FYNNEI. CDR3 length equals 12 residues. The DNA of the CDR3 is TGTGCCAGCAGTGAAGGGGCAGATGAAGCTTTCTTT. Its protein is CASSEGADEAFF.

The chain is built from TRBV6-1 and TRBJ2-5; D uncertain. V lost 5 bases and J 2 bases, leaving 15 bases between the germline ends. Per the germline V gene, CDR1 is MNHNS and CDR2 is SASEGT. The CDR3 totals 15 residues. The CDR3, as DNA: TGTGCCAGCAGTTTCGGCACAAAAGAGCAAGAGACCCAGTACTTC. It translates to CASSFGTKEQETQYF.

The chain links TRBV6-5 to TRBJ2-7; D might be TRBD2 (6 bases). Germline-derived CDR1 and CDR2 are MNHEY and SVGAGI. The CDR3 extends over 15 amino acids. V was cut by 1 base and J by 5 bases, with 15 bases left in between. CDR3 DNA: TGTGCCAGCAGTTACTGGGGGGAAAGTAGCGACGAGCAGTACTTC. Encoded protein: CASSYWGESSDEQYF.

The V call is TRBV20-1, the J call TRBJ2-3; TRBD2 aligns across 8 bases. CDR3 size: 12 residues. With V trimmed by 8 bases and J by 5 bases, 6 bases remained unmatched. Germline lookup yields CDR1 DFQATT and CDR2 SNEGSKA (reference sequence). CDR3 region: CSKRGGGDTQYF. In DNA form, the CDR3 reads TGCAGTAAACGGGGGGGGGGAGATACGCAGTATTTT.

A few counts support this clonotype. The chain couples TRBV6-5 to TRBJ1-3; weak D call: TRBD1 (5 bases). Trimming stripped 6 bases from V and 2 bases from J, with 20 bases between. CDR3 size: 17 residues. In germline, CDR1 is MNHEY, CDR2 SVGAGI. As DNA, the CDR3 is TGTGCCAGCAGGAGAAAAATTCGGGGGAACCCTGGAAACACCATATATTTT. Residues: CASRRKIRGNPGNTIYF.

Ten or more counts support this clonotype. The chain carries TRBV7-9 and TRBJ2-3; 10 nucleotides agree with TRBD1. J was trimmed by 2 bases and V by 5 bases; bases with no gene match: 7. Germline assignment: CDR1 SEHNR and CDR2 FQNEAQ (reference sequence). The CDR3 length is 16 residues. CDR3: CASSADRGHNTDTQYF. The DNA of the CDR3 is TGTGCCAGCAGCGCCGACAGGGGGCATAACACAGATACGCAGTATTTT.

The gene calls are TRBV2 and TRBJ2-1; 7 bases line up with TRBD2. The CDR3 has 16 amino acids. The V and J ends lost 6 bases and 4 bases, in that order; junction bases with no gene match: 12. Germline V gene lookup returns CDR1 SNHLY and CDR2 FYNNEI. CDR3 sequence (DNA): TGTGCCAGCAGGGGGGGGGGGGGGGACTTATACAATGAGCAGTTCTTC. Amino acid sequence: CASRGGGGDLYNEQFF.

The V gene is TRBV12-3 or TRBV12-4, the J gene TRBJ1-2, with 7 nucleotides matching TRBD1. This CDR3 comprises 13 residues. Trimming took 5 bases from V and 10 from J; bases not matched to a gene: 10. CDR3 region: CASSADRVNDYTF. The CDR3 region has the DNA TGTGCCAGCAGTGCCGACAGGGTGAACGACTACACCTTC.

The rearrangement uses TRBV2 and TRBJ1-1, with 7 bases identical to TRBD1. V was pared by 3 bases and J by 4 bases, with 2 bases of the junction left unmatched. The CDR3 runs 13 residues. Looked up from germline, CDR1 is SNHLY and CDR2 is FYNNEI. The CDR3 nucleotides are TGTGCCAGCAGTGAGAACAGGGGCACTGAAGCTTTCTTT. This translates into CASSENRGTEAFF.

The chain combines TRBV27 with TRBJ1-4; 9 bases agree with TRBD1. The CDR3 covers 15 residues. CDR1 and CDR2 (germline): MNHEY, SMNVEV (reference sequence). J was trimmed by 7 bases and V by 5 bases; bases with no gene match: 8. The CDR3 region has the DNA TGTGCCAGCAGTATTCACAGGGGGCGAGGTGAAAAACTGTTTTTT. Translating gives CASSIHRGRGEKLFF.

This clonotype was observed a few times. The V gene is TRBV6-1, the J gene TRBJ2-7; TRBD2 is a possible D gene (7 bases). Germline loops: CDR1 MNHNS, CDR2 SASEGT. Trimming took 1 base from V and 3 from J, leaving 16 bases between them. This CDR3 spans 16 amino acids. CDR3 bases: TGTGCCAGCAGTGAAGGCGGGGGCGACTATCTCTACGAGCAGTACGTC. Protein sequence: CASSEGGGDYLYEQYV.